This record looks at one TCR beta chain sequence and its context. TCRdb's copy holds only in-frame clones and misses some; the assay was immunoSEQ multiplex PCR. The repertoire includes tens of thousands of clones, approximately 92% of them detected once, and 2% to 2.5% sits in the top ten. The entry originates in a study of T cell changes during pregnancy in multiple sclerosis. This CDR3 spans 14 amino acids. This sequence joins TRBV21-1 and TRBJ1-3; TRBD1 is taken as the D call from the table, unchecked against the DNA. TRBV21-1 is a recognized pseudogene. Sample: peripheral blood, taken after pregnancy. This receptor was identified in a female donor with multiple sclerosis, enrolled in a pregnancy study. The CDR3 region has the DNA TGTGCCAGCAGCAGGGCAGGGCGGGGAAACACCATATATTTT. Translating gives CASSRAGRGNTIYF.